This is a list of T cell receptor beta chains from one sample in a study of OX40 agonist ivuxolimab in advanced cancers. The table came from immunoSEQ multiplex PCR; TCRdb's copy has only in-frame clones and leaves some out. This table holds about 150,000 clones, 90% to 95% found once. The sequenced sample was CD4+ or CD8+ T cells sorted from blood, obtained in a trial of the OX40 agonist ivuxolimab. The receptors were gathered from an adult with an advanced solid tumor such as melanoma, head and neck, liver or kidney cancer. CDR3s include the opening cysteine and the closing phenylalanine or tryptophan. Rows may omit the clone size; those that give it use once, few, many or a size class.

V gene,clone size,CDR3 protein
TRBV6-4,-,CASSPDGGIGAIYF
TRBV28,-,CASSSQPTAHEQYF
TRBV27,-,CASSQFSDRVHEQYF
TRBV6-6,once,CASSYPDSSPNTEAFF
TRBV6-5,-,CASSAGTGELFF
TRBV19,-,CASSSPPLGSGELFF
TRBV6-1,-,CASRGDRAGYNEQFF
TRBV6-5,-,CATQTGNEQYF
TRBV6-1,-,CASSEYHGTVYEQYF
TRBV7-8,once,CASSLADQGGKAFF
TRBV10-3,few,CAISRDRTNYGYTF
TRBV5-4,-,CASSRDFSSYEQYF
TRBV18,-,CASSPPGLSQETQYF
TRBV5-1,-,CASSLRPENEKLFF
TRBV6-1,-,CASSEAGFSNTF
TRBV9,-,CASSVGYNSPLHF
TRBV27,-,CASSLLGQDWFTGELFF
TRBV27,-,CASSLSILNEKLFF
TRBV19,-,CASSMPGETYEQYF
TRBV13,-,CASSYGHSTDTQYF
TRBV28,-,CASSFHGQPQHF
TRBV6-5,-,CASSLGGQGFYEQYF
TRBV9,-,CASSEGPITNEKLFF
TRBV5-1,-,CASSLVTGSSYNSPLHF
TRBV7-6,-,CASSLGMDEQFF
TRBV18,-,CASSPLRGAYEQYF
TRBV19,-,CASSPRGAEAFF
TRBV28,-,CASSLLTSVVTSTDTQYF
TRBV6-5,-,CASRRDSLYEQYF
TRBV6-5,-,CASRGQGGTGELFF
TRBV7-2,once,CASSRDRDGYTF
TRBV15,-,CATSRASGNNEQFF
TRBV5-1,-,CASRSSGTGADTQYF
TRBV27,-,CASSLLGYEAFF
TRBV7-9,-,CASSTGATGGREKLFF
TRBV19,-,CASRTTGAADTQYF
TRBV5-1,-,CASSHGRQRYTEAFF
TRBV6-5,few,CASSGYGEGPQHF
TRBV19,once,CASSMEYNEQFF
TRBV7-9,-,CASSSGQGGEKLFF
TRBV27,-,CASGKALANYGYTF
TRBV28,-,CASSSGTNTGELFF
TRBV28,-,CASSFSQDDGYTF
TRBV29-1,-,CSVEDFRVREKLFF
TRBV7-6,-,CASSIDRVETQYF
TRBV5-4,-,CASMAGTSKNTGELFF
TRBV20-1,-,CSSGVQNIQYF
TRBV5-6,-,CASSRADTNTEAFF
TRBV6-5,-,CASSRTGQANYGYTF
TRBV5-1,-,CASSLAVLAGGPNTGELFF
TRBV9,-,CASSVGLGGYTF
TRBV9,-,CASSVAGQDVGEQYF
TRBV9,-,CASSPSLTGQFF
TRBV10-3,-,CAISEGGQLNYGYTF
TRBV2,-,CASSEGGDRVKNIQYF
TRBV9,once,CASSVSGNTIYF
TRBV6-6,-,CASSFGTGFWEQYF
TRBV19,-,CASSHSAALPYEQYF
TRBV15,once,CATSRDRAWTRSALF
TRBV4-3,once,CASSQRWTGYDNEQFF